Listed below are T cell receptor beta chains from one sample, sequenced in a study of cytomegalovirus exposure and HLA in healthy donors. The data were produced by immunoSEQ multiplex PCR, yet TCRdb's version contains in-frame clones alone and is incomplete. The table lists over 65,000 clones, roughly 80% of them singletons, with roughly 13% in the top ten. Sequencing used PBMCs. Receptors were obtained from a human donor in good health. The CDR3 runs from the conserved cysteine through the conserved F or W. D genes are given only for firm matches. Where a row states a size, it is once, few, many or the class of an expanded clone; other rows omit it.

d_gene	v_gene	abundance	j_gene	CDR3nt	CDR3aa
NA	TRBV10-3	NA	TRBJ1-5	TGTGCCATCAGGGGCAACAATCAGCCCCAGAATTTT	CAIRGNNQPQNF
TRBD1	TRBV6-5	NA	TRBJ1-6	TGTGCCAGCAGTTACGTGGTCACAGGGGTAGGTTCACCCCTCCACTTT	CASSYVVTGVGSPLHF
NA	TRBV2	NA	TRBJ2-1	TGTGCCAGCAGTGTATGGGCAGGTCACAGTGAGCAGTTCTTC	CASSVWAGHSEQFF
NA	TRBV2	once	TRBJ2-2	TGTGCCAGCAGGGGTGGGGGCGGAGGGGAGCTGTTTTTT	CASRGGGGGELFF
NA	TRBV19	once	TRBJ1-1	TGTGCCAGTATGAATCTGGGGGCAGGGAACACTGAAGCTTTCTTT	CASMNLGAGNTEAFF
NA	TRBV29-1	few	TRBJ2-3	TGCAGCGTTGACAGGGTCACAGATACGCAGTATTTT	CSVDRVTDTQYF
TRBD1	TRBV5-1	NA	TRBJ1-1	TGCGCCAGCAGCCCAAGACAGGGGGCAGTTTTCACTGAAGCTTTCTTT	CASSPRQGAVFTEAFF
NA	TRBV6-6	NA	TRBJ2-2	TGTGCCAGCGGGGAAGGGGGGCTGTTTTTT	CASGEGGLFF
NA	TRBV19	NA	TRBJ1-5	TGTGCCAGTAAAAGGAGCACCTCGAGCAATCAGCCCCAGCATTTT	CASKRSTSSNQPQHF
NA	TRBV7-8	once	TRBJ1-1	TGTGCCAGCAGCCCGAACAGGTTTGTCACTGAAGCTTTCTTT	CASSPNRFVTEAFF
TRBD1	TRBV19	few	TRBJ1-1	TGTGCCAGTAGTACCCCGGGACAGGGGCCCCGGGGTAGCACTGAAGCTTTCTTT	CASSTPGQGPRGSTEAFF
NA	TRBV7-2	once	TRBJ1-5	TGTGCCAGCAGCTTAATAGTTTGGGGCGAAGGTCAGCCCCAGCATTTT	CASSLIVWGEGQPQHF
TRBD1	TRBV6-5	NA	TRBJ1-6	TGTGCCAGCAGGTGGGACAGGGGTGGTTCACCCCTCCACTTT	CASRWDRGGSPLHF
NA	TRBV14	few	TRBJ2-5	TGTGCCAGCAGCCAACAGGAGGGGGCCGGGGAGACCCAGTACTTC	CASSQQEGAGETQYF
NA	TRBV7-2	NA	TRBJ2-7	TGTGCCAGCAGCTTAGATGCGGCGGGAGAGCAGTACTTC	CASSLDAAGEQYF
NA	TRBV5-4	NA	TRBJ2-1	TGTGCCAGCAGCTTGGACGGGGGGCGCAATGAGCAGTTCTTC	CASSLDGGRNEQFF
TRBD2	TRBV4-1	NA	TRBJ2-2	TGCGCCAGCAGCCAGCGGGGGGATAGCGGGGGAGAGAACACCGGGGAGCTGTTTTTT	CASSQRGDSGGENTGELFF
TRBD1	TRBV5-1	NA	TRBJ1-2	TGCGCCAGCAGCTCAACGGGACAGGGACTCTATGGCTACACCTTC	CASSSTGQGLYGYTF
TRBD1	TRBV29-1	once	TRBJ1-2	TGCAGCGTTGAAGGACAGGGGATGTACTATGGCTACACCTTC	CSVEGQGMYYGYTF
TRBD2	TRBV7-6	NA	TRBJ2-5	TGTGCCAGCAGCTTAGTCCCAGCGGGGGCAGGAGAGACCCAGTACTTC	CASSLVPAGAGETQYF
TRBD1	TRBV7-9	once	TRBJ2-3	TGTGCCAGCAGCGCCCGATTGACAGGGAAGGATACGCAGTATTTT	CASSARLTGKDTQYF
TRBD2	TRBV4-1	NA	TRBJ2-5	TGCGCCAGCAGCCAAGCCCCGGGGGGGGCCCTGCCGCAAGAGACCCAGTACTTC	CASSQAPGGALPQETQYF
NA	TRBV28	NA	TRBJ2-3	TGTGCCAGCAGTCCGGCGGGGACTAGCACAGATACGCAGTATTTT	CASSPAGTSTDTQYF
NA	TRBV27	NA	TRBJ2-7	TGTGCCAGCAGTTCCGTCTCCTACGAGCAGTACTTC	CASSSVSYEQYF
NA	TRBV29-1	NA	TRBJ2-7	TGCAGCGTATACTTCCCCCTCTCCTACGAGCAGTACTTC	CSVYFPLSYEQYF
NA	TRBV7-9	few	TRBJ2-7	TGTGCCAGCAGCAGAGGGGAGGCCTACGAGCAGTACTTC	CASSRGEAYEQYF
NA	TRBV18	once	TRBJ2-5	TGTGCCAGCTCCCCTCCTGAGGTGGATGAGACCCAGTACTTC	CASSPPEVDETQYF
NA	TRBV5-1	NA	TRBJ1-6	TGCGCCAGCAGCTTGAACCCGCAGAATTCACCCCTCCACTTT	CASSLNPQNSPLHF
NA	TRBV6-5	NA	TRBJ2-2	TGTGCCAGCAGAAAGGGAGGCACCGGGGAGCTGTTTTTT	CASRKGGTGELFF
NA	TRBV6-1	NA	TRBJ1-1	TGTGCCAGCAGACAGGGCGGGAACACTGAAGCTTTCTTT	CASRQGGNTEAFF
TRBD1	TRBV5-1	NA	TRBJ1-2	TGCGCCAGCAGCTTGGCCCACCGGACAGGGGCCAGGAACTATGGCTACACCTTC	CASSLAHRTGARNYGYTF
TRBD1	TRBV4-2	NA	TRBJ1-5	TGTGCCAGCAGCCAAGATCTCCAGGGGGCCGATAGCAATCAGCCCCAGCATTTT	CASSQDLQGADSNQPQHF
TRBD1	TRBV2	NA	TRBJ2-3	TGTGCCAGCAACCTGGACAGGGAAAGCACAGATACGCAGTATTTT	CASNLDRESTDTQYF
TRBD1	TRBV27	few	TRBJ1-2	TGTGCCAGCAGTTCTATCGGACAGGGTACGCATGGCTACACCTTC	CASSSIGQGTHGYTF
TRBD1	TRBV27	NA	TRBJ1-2	TGTGCCAGCAGTTTTTTGGGACAGGGGAACTATGGCTACACCTTC	CASSFLGQGNYGYTF
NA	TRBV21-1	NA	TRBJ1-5	TGTGCCAGCAGCAAAGTCGGCCCAGGGGGGAGCAATCAGCCCCAGCATTTT	CASSKVGPGGSNQPQHF
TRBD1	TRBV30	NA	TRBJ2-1	TGTGCCTGGAGTCAGGGGGTCCCCTACAATGAGCAGTTCTTC	CAWSQGVPYNEQFF
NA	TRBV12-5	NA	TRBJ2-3	TGTGCTAGTGGTTTGGTGCTAGTGGGCACAGATACGCAGTATTTT	CASGLVLVGTDTQYF
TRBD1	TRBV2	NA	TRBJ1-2	TGTGCCAGCAGTGAGGTCCCAGGACAGGGGGCCTCCTTC	CASSEVPGQGASF
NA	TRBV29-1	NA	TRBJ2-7	TGCAGCGTTGAAGCCCAGGACTCCTACGAGCAGTACTTC	CSVEAQDSYEQYF